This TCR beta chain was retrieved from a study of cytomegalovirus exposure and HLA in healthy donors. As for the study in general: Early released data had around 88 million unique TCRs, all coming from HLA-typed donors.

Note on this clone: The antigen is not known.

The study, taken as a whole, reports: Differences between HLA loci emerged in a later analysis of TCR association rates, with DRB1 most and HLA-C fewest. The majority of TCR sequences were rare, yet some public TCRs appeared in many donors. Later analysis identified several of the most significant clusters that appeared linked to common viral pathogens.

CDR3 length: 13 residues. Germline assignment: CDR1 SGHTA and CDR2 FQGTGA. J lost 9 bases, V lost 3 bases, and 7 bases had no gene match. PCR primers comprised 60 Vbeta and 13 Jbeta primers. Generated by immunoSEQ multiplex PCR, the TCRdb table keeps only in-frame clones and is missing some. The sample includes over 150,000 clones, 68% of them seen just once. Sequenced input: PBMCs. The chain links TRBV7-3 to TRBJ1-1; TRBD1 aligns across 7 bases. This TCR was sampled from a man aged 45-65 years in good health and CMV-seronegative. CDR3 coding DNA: TGTGCCAGCAGCTTTTCCACAGGGGTACAAGCTTTCTTT. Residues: CASSFSTGVQAFF.